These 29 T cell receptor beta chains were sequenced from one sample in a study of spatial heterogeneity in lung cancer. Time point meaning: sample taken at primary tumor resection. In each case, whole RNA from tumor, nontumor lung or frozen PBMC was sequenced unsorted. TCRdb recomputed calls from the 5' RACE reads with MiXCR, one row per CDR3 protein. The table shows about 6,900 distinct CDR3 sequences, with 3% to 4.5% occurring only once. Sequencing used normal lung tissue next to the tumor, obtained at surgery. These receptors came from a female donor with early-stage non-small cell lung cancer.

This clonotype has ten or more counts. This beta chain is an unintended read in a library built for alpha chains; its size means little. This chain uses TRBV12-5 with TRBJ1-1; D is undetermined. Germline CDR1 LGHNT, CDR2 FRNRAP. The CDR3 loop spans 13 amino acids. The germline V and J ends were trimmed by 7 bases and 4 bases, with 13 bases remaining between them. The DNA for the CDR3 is TGTGCTAGTGCCCTGGATTCGGGCACTGAAGCTTTCTTT. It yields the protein CASALDSGTEAFF.

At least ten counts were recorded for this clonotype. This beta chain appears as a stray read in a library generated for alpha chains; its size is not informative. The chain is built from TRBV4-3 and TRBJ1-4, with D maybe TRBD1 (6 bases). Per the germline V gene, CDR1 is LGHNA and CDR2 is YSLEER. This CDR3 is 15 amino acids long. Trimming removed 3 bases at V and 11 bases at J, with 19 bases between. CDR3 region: CASSQDGTLKLKLFF. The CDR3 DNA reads TGCGCCAGCAGCCAGGACGGGACATTGAAGTTGAAACTGTTTTTT.

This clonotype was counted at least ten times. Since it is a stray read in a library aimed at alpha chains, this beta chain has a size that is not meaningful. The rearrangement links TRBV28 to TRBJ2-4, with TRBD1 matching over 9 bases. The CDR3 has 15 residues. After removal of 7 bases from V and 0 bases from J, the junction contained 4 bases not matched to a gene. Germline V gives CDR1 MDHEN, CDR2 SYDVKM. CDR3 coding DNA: TGTGCCAGCATCGGGGACAGGGTAGCCAAAAACATTCAGTACTTC. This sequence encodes CASIGDRVAKNIQYF.

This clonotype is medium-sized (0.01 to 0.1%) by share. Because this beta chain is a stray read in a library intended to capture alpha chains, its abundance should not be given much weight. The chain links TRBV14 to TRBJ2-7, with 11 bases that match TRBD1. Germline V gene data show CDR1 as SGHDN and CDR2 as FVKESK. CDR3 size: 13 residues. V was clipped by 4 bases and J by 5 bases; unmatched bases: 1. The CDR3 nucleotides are TGTGCCAGCAGCCCGGGACAGGGGGACGAGCAGTACTTC. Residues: CASSPGQGDEQYF.

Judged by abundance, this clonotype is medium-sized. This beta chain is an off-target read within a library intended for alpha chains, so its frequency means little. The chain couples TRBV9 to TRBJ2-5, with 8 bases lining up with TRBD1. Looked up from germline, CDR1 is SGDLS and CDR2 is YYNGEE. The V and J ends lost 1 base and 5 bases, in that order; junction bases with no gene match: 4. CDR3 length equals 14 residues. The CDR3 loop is CASSVQGAGETQYF. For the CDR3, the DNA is TGTGCCAGCAGCGTACAGGGGGCAGGGGAGACCCAGTACTTC.

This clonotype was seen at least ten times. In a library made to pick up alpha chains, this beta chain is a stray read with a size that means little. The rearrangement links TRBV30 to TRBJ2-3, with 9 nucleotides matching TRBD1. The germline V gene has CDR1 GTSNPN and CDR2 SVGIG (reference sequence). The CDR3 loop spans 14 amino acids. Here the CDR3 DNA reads TGTGCGGTAATAGGGACAGGGAACACAGATACGCAGTATTTT. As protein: CAVIGTGNTDTQYF.

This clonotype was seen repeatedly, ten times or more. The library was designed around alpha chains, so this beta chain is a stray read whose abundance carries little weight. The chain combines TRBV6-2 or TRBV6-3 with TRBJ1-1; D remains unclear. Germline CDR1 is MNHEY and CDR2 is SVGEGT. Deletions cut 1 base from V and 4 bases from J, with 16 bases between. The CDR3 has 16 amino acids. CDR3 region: CASSYYSGSLSTEAFF. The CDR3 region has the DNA TGTGCCAGCAGTTACTATTCAGGCAGCTTGAGCACTGAAGCTTTCTTT.

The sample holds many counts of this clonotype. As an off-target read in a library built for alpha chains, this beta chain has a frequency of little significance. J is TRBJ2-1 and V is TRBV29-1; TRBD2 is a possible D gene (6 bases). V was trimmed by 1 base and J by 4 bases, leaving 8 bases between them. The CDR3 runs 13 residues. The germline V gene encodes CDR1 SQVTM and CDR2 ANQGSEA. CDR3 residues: CSVEGAGYNEQFF. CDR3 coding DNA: TGCAGCGTTGAAGGAGCGGGTTACAATGAGCAGTTCTTC.

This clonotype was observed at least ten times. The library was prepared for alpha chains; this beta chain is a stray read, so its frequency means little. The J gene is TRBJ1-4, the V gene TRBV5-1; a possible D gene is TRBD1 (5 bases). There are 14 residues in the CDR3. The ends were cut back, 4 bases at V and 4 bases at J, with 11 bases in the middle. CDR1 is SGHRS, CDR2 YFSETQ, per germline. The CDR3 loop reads CASSATGSNEKLFF. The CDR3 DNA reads TGCGCCAGCAGCGCTACAGGCAGTAATGAAAAACTGTTTTTT. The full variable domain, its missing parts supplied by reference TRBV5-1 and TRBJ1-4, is KAGVTQTPRYLIKTRGQQVTLSCSPISGHRSVSWYQQTPGQGLQFLFEYFSETQRNKGNFPGRFSGRQFSNSRSEMNVSTLELGDSALYLCASSATGSNEKLFFGSGTQLSVL.

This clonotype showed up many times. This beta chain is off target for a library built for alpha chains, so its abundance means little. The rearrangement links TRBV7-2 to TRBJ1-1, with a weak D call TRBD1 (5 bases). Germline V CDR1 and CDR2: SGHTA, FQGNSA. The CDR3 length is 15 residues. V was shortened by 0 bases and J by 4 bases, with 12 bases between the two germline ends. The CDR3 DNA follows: TGTGCCAGCAGCTTAGCGGTAAGGGGCGTCACTGAAGCTTTCTTT. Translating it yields CASSLAVRGVTEAFF.

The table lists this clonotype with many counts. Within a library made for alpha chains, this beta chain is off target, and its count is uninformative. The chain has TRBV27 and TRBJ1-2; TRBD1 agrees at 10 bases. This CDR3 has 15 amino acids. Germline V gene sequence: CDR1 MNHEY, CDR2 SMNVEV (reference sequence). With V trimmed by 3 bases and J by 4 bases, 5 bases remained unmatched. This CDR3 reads CASSFSTGGAYGYTF. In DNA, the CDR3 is TGTGCCAGCAGTTTCTCGACAGGGGGCGCCTATGGCTACACCTTC.

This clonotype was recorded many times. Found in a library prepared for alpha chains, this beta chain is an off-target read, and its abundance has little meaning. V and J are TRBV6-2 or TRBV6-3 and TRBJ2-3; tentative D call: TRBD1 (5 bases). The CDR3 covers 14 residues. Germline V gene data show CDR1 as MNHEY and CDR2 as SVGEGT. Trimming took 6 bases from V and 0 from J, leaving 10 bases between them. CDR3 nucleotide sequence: TGTGCCAGCAGACCGCAGGGCAGCACAGATACGCAGTATTTT. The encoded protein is CASRPQGSTDTQYF.

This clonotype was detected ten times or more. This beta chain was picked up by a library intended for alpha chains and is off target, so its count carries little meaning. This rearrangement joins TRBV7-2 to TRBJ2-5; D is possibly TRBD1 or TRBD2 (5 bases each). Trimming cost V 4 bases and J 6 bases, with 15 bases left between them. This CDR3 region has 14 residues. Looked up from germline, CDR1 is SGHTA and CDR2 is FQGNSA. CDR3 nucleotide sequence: TGTGCCAGCAGCTCGGGACCGACGGTGAAGACCCAGTACTTC. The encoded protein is CASSSGPTVKTQYF.

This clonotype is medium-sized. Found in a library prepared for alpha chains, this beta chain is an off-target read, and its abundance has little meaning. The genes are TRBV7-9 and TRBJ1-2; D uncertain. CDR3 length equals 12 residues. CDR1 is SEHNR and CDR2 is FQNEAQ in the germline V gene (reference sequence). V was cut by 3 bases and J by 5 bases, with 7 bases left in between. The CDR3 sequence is CASSLDLYGYTF. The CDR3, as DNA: TGTGCCAGCAGCTTGGACCTGTATGGCTACACCTTC.

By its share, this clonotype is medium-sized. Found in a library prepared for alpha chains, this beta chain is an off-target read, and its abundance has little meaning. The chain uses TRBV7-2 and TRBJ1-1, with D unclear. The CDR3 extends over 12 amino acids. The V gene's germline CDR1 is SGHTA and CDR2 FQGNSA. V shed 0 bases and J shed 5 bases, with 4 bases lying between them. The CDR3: CASSLAFTEAFF. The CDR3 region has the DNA TGTGCCAGCAGCTTAGCGTTTACTGAAGCTTTCTTT.

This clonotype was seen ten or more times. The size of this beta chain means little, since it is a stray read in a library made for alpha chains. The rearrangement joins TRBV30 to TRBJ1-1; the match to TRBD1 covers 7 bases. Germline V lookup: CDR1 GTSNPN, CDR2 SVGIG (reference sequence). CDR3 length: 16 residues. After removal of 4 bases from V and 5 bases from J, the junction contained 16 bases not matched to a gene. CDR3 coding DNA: TGTGCCTGGACCCGTCGGGGACAGCCAAGAGGGACTGAAGCTTTCTTT. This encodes CAWTRRGQPRGTEAFF.

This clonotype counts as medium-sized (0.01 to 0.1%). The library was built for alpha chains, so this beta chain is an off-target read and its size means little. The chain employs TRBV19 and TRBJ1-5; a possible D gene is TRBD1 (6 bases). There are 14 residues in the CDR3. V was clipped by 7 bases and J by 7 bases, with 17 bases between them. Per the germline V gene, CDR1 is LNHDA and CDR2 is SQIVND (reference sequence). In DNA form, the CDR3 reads TGTGCCAGTACCCCACAGGGTAGCCGCCAGCCCCAGCATTTT. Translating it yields CASTPQGSRQPQHF.

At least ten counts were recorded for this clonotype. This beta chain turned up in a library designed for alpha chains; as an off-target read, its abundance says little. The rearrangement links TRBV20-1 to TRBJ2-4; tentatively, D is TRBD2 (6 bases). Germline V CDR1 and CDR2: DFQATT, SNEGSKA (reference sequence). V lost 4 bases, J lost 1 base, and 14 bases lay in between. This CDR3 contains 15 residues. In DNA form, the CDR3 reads TGCAGTGCTATGTTCCGGGGGTCGGCCAAAAACATTCAGTACTTC. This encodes CSAMFRGSAKNIQYF.

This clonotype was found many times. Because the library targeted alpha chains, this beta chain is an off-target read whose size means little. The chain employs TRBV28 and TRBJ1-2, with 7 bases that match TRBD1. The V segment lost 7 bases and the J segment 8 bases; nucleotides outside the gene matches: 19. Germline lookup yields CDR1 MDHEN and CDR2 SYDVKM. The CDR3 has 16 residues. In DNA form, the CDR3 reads TGTGCCAGCAAAACAGGGGTTCAGTTCATGATAGCCGGCTACACCTTC. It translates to CASKTGVQFMIAGYTF.

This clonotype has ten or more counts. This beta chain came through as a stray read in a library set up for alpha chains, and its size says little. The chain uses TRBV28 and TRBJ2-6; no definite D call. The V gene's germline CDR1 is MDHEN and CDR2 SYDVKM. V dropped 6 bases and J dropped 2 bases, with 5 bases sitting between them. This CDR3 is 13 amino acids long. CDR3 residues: CASRWAGANVLTF. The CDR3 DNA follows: TGTGCCAGCAGGTGGGCTGGGGCCAACGTCCTGACTTTC.

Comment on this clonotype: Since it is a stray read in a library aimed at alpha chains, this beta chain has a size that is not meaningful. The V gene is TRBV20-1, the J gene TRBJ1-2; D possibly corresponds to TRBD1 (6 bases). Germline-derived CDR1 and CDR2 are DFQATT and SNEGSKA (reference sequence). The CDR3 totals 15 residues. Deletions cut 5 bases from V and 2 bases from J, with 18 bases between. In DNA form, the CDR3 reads TGCAGTGCTGGACAGACAGGAACTACCAACTATGGCTACACCTTC. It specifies CSAGQTGTTNYGYTF.

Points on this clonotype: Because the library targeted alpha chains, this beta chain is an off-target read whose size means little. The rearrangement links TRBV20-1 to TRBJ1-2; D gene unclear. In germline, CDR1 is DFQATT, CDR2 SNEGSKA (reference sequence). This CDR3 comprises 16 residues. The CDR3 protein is CSAPTDRVATNYGYTF. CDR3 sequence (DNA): TGCAGCGCTCCCACTGATCGGGTGGCAACTAACTATGGCTACACCTTC.

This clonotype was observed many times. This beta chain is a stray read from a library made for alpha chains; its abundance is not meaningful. The CDR3 loop is CSAIFPGKVRGEAFF. In DNA form, the CDR3 reads TGCAGTGCCATATTCCCAGGGAAGGTGAGGGGTGAAGCTTTCTTT. The chain uses TRBV20-1 and TRBJ1-1; D possibly corresponds to TRBD1 (5 bases). The CDR3 length is 15 residues. Germline V gene sequence: CDR1 DFQATT, CDR2 SNEGSKA (reference sequence). V was pared by 6 bases and J by 7 bases, with 24 bases between.

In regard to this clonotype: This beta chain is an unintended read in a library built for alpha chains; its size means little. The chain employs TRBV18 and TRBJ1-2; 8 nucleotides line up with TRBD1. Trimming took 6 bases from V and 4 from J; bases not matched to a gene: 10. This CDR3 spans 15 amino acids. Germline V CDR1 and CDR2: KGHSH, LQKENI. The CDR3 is CASSVRPGQVYGYTF. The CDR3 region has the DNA TGTGCCAGCTCTGTGAGGCCGGGACAGGTCTATGGCTACACCTTC.

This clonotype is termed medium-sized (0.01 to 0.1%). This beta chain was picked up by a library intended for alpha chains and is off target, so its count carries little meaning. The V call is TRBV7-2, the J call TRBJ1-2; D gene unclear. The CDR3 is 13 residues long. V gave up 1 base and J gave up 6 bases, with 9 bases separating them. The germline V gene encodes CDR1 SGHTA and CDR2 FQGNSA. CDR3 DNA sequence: TGTGCCAGCAGCTTAGGGTCTAGGGATGGCTACACCTTC. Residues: CASSLGSRDGYTF.

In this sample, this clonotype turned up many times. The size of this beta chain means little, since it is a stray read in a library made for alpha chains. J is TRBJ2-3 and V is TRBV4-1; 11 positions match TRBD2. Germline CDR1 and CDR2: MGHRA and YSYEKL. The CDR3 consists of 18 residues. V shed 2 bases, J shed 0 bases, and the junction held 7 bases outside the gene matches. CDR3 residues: CASSQTSGGNPSTDTQYF. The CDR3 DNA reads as TGCGCCAGCAGCCAAACTAGCGGGGGAAACCCTAGCACAGATACGCAGTATTTT.

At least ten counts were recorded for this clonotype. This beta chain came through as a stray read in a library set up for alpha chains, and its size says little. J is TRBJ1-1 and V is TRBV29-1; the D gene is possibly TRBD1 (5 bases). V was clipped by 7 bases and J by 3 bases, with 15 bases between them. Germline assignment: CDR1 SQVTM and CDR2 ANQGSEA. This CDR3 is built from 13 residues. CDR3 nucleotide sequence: TGCAGCGGGACAAAGGGGTTTGACACTGAAGCTTTCTTT. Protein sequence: CSGTKGFDTEAFF. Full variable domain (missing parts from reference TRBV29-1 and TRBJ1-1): SAVISQKPSRDICQRGTSLTIQCQVDSQVTMMFWYRQQPGQSLTLIATANQGSEATYESGFVIDKFPISRPNLTFSTLTVSNMSPEDSSIYLCSGTKGFDTEAFFGQGTRLTVV.

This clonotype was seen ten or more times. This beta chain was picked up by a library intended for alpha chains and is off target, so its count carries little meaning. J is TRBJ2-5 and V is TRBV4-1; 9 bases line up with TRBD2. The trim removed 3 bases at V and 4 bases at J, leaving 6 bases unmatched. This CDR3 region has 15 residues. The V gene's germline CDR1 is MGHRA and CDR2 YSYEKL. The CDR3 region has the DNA TGCGCCAGCAGCCAGCGGGGGGGCTTTCGAGAGACCCAGTACTTC. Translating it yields CASSQRGGFRETQYF.

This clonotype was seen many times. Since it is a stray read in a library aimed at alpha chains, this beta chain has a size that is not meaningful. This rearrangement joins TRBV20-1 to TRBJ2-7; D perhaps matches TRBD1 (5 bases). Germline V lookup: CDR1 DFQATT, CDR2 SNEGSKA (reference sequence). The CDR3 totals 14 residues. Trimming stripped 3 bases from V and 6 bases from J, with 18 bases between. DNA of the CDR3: TGCAGTGCTAGCGAGGATGGCAGGGTGGGCGAGCAGTACTTC. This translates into CSASEDGRVGEQYF.